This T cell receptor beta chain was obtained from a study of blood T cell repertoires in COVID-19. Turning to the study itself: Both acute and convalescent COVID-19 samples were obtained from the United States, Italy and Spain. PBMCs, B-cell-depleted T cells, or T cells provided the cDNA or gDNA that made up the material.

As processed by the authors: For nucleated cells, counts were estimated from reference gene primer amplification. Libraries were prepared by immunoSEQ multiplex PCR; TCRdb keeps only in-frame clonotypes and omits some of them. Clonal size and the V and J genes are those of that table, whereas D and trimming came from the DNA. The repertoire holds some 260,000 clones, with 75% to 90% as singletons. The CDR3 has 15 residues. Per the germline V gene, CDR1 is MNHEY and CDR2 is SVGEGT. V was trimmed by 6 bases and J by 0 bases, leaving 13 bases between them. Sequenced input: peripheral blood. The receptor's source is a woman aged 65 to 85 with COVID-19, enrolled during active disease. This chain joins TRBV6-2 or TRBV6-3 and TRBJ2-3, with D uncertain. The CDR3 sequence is CASSPVGSSTDTQYF. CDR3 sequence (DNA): TGTGCCAGCAGCCCCGTGGGCAGCAGCACAGATACGCAGTATTTT.